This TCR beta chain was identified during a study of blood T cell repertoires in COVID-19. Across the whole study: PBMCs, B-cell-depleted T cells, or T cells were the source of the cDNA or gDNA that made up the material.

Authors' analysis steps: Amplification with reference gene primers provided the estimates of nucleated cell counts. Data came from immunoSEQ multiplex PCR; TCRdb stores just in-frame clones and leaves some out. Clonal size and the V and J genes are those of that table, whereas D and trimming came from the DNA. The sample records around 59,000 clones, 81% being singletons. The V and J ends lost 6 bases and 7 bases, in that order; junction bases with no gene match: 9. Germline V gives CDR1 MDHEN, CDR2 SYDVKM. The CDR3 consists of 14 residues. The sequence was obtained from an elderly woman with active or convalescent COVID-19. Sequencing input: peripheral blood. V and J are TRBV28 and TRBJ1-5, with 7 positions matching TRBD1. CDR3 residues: CASRSGQVGQPQHF. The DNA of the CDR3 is TGTGCCAGCAGGTCCGGACAGGTCGGGCAGCCCCAGCATTTT.